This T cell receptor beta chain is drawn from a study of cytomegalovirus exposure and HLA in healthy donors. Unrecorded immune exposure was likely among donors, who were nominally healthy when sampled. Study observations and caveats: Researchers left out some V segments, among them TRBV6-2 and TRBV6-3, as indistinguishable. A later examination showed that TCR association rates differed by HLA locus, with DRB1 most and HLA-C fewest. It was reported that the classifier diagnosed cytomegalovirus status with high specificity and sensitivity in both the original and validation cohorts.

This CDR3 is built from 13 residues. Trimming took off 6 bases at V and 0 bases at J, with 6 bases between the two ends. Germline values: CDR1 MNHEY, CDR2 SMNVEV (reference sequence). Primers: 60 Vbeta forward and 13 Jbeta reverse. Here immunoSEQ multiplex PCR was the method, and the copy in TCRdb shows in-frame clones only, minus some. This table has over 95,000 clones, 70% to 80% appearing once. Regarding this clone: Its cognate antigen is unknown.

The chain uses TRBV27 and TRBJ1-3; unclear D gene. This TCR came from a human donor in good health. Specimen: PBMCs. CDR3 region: CASSLGSGNTIYF. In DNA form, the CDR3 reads TGTGCCAGCAGCCTAGGCTCTGGAAACACCATATATTTT.